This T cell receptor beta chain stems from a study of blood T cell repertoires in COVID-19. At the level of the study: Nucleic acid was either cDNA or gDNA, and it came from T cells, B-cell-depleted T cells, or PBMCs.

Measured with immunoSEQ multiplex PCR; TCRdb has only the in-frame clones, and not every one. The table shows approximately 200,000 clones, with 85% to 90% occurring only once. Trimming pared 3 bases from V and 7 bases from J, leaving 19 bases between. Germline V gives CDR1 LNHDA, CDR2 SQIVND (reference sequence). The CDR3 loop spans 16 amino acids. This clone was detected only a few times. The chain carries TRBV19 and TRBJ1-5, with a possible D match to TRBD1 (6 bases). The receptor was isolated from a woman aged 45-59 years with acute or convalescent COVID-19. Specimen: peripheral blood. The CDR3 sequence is CASSISAAGAGQPQHF. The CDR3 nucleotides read TGTGCCAGTAGTATCTCTGCGGCAGGGGCTGGCCAGCCCCAGCATTTT. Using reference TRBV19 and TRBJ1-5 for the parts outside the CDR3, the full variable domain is DGGITQSPKYLFRKEGQNVTLSCEQNLNHDAMYWYRQDPGQGLRLIYYSQIVNDFQKGDIAEGYSVSREKKESFPLTVTSAQKNPTAFYLCASSISAAGAGQPQHFGDGTRLSIL.